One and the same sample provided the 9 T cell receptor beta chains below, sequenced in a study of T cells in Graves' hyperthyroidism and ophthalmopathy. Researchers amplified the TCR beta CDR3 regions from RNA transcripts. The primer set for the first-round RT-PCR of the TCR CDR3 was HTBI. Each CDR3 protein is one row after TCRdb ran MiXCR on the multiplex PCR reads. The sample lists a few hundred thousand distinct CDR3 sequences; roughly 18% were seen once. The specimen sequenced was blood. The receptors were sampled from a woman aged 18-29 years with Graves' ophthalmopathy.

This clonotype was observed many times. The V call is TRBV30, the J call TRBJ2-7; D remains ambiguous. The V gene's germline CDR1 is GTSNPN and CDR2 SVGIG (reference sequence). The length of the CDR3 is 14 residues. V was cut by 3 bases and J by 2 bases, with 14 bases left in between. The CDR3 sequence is CAWREMRPPYEQYF. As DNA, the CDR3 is TGTGCCTGGAGGGAAATGAGGCCTCCCTACGAGCAGTACTTC. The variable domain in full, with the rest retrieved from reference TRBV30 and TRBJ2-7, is SQTIHQWPATLVQPVGSPLSLECTVEGTSNPNLYWYRQAAGRGLQLLFYSVGIGQISSEVPQNLSASRPQDRQFILSSKKLLLSDSGFYLCAWREMRPPYEQYFGPGTRLTVT.

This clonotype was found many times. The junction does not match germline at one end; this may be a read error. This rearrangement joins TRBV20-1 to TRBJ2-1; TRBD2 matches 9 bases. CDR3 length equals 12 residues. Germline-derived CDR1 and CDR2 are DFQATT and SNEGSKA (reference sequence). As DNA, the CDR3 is TGCAGGGCTAGCGGGACCTACAATGAGCAGTTCTTC. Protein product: CRASGTYNEQFF.

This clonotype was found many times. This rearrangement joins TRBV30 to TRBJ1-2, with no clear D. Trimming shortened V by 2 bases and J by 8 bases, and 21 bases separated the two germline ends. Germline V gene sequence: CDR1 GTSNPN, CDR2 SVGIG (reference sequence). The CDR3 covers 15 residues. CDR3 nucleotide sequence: TGTGCCTGGAGTACTCGGGGAGGGCCGCGGGGAGGCTACACCTTC. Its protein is CAWSTRGGPRGGYTF.

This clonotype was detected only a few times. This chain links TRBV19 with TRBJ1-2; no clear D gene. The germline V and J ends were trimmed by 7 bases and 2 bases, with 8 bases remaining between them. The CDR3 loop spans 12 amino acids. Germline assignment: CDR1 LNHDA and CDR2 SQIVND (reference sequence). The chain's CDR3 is CASTRRNYGYTF. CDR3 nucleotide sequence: TGTGCCAGTACCAGAAGAAACTATGGCTACACCTTC.

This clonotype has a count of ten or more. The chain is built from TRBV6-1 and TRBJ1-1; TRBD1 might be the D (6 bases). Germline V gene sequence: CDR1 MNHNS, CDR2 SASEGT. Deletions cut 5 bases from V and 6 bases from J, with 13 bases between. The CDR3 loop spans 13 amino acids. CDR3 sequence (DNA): TGTGCCAGCAGTTACCAGGGGTCGGCTGAAGCTTTCTTT. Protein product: CASSYQGSAEAFF.

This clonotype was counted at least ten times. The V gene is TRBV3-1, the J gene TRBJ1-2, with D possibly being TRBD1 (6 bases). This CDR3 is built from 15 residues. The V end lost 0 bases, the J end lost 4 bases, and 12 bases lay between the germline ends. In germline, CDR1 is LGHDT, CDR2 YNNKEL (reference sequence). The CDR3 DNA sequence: TGTGCCAGCAGCCAAGACGCGGGACAAAGCTATGGCTACACCTTC. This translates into CASSQDAGQSYGYTF.

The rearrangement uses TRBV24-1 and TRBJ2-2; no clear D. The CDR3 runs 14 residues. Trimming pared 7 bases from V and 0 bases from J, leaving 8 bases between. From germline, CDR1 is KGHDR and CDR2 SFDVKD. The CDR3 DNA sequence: TGTGCCACCAGCTCTGGTACGAACACCGGGGAGCTGTTTTTT. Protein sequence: CATSSGTNTGELFF.

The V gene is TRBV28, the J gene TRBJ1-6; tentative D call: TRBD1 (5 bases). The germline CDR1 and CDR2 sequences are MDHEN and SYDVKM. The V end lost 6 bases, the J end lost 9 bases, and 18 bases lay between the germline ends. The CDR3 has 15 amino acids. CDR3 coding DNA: TGTGCCAGCAGCGGAGCCGGGACGGGACTTTCACCCCTCCACTTT. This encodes CASSGAGTGLSPLHF.

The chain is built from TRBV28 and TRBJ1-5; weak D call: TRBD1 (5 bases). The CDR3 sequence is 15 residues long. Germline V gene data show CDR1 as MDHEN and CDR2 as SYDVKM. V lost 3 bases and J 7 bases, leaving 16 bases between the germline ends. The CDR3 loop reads CASSLAGDGRQPQHF. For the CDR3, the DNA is TGTGCCAGCAGTTTGGCGGGGGACGGGCGGCAGCCCCAGCATTTT.